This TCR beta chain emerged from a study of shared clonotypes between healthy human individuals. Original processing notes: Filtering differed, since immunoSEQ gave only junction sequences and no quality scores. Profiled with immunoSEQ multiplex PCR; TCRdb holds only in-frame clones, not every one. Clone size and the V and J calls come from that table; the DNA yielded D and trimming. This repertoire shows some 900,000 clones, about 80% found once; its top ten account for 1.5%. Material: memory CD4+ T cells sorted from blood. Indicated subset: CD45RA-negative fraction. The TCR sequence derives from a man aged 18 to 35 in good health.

The CDR3 reads CASSLATGTLGEAFF. Written as DNA, the CDR3 is TGCGCCAGCAGCTTGGCTACGGGGACCTTGGGTGAAGCTTTCTTT. This sequence joins TRBV5-1 and TRBJ1-1, with a weak D call TRBD1 (5 bases). CDR1 and CDR2 from the germline V gene are SGHRS and YFSETQ. This CDR3 region has 15 residues. Trimming pared 0 bases from V and 7 bases from J, leaving 16 bases between.